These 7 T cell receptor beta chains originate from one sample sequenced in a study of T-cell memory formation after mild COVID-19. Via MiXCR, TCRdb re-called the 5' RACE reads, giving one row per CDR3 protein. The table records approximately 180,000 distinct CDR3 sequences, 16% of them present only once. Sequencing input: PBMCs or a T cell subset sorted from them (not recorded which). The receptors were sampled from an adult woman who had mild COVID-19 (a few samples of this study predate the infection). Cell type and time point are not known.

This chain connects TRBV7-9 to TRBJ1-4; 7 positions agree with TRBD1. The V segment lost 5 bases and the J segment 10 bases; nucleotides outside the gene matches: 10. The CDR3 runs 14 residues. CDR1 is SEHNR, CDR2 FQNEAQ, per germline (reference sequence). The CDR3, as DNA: TGTGCCAGCAGCCCACAGGGGATTTTCGGAAAACTGTTTTTT. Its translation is CASSPQGIFGKLFF.

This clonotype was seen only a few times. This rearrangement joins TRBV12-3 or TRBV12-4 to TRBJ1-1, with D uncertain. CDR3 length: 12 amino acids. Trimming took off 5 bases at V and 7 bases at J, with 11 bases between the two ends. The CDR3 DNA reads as TGTGCCAGCAGTACAAGACCTATTGAAGCTTTCTTT. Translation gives CASSTRPIEAFF.

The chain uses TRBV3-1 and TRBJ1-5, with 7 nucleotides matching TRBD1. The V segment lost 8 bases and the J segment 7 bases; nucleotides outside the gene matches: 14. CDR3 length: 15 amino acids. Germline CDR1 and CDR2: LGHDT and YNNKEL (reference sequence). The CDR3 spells CASSPTVQGVQPQHF. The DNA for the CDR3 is TGTGCCAGCTCCCCCACTGTTCAGGGGGTCCAGCCCCAGCATTTT.

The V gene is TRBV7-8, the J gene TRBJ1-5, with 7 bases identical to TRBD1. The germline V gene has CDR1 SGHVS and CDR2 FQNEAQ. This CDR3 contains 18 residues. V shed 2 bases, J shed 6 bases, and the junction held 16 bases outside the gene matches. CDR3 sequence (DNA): TGTGCCAGCAGCTTACGCCCCCAACAGGGGCCCCCCGGTCAGCCCCAGCATTTT. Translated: CASSLRPQQGPPGQPQHF. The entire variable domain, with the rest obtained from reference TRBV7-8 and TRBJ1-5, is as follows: GAGVSQSPRYKVAKRGQDVALRCDPISGHVSLFWYQQALGQGPEFLTYFQNEAQLDKSGLPSDRFFAERPEGSVSTLKIQRTQQEDSAVYLCASSLRPQQGPPGQPQHFGDGTRLSIL.

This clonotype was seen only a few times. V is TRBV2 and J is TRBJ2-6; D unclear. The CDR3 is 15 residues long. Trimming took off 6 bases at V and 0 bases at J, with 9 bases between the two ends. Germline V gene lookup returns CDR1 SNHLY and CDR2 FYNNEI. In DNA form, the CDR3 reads TGTGCCAGCAGAAGAGGTTACTCTGGGGCCAACGTCCTGACTTTC. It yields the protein CASRRGYSGANVLTF.

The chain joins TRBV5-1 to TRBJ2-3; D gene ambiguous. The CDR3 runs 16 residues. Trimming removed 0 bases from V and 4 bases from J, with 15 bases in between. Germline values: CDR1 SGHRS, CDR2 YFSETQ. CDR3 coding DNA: TGCGCCAGCAGCTTGGGTGTCTCGGCCCAGGCAGATACGCAGTATTTT. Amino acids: CASSLGVSAQADTQYF.

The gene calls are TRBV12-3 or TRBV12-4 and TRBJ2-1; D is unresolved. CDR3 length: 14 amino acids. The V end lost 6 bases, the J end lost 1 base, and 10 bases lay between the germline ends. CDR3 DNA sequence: TGTGCCAGCAGGCGAGCGAAGTCCTACAATGAGCAGTTCTTC. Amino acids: CASRRAKSYNEQFF.